A single sample is the source of the 14 T cell receptor beta chains below, sequenced in a study of blood T cell repertoires in COVID-19. Assay: immunoSEQ multiplex PCR; the TCRdb copy retains only in-frame clones and omits some. The table lists approximately 150,000 clones, around 89% of them singletons. The sequencing sample was made of peripheral blood. Every receptor here comes from a man between 50 and 59 years old who had recovered from COVID-19.

This chain connects TRBV7-2 to TRBJ2-7; 9 nucleotides match TRBD1. Germline CDR1 and CDR2: SGHTA and FQGNSA. Trimming removed 3 bases from V and 3 bases from J; junction bases left unmatched: 6. The CDR3 totals 15 residues. CDR3 loop: CASSFGGTGNYEQYF. The CDR3 bases are TGTGCCAGCAGCTTTGGGGGGACAGGGAACTACGAGCAGTACTTC.

V gene TRBV19 combines with J gene TRBJ2-3, with a possible D match to TRBD2 (7 bases). Deletions cut 4 bases from V and 5 bases from J, with 13 bases between. CDR1 and CDR2 from the germline V gene are LNHDA and SQIVND (reference sequence). The CDR3 has 14 amino acids. The CDR3 DNA follows: TGTGCCAGTAGTAAAGGGGGAGGGCAAGATACGCAGTATTTT. Its protein product is CASSKGGGQDTQYF.

This clone has only a few counts. Other DNA sequences in the same sample also yield this CDR3. The CDR3 DNA follows: TGCGCCAGCAGCCAAGGGGGACTAGCGGGGGTGGGCACCGGGGAGCTGTTTTTT. It codes for CASSQGGLAGVGTGELFF. This chain connects TRBV4-1 to TRBJ2-2, with 14 bases lining up with TRBD2. V was pared by 1 base and J by 4 bases, with 5 bases of the junction left unmatched. This CDR3 is 18 amino acids long. Germline V lookup: CDR1 MGHRA, CDR2 YSYEKL.

The rearrangement links TRBV15 to TRBJ2-3; D is perhaps TRBD2 (5 bases). V was clipped by 0 bases and J by 2 bases, with 12 bases between them. This CDR3 spans 16 amino acids. CDR1 and CDR2 from the germline V gene are LNHNV and YYDKDF (reference sequence). The CDR3 sequence: CATSRDREIPTDTQYF. CDR3 DNA: TGTGCCACCAGCAGAGATAGGGAGATCCCCACAGATACGCAGTATTTT.

V usage is TRBV5-4 and J usage is TRBJ2-7, with D possibly being TRBD2 (6 bases). The V gene's germline CDR1 is SGHNT and CDR2 YYREEE (reference sequence). V dropped 0 bases and J dropped 5 bases, with 18 bases sitting between them. This CDR3 region has 16 residues. Here the CDR3 reads CASSLGGRHEVDEQYF. The CDR3 DNA reads as TGTGCCAGCAGCTTGGGGGGGAGGCACGAAGTCGACGAGCAGTACTTC.

This clone was picked up a small number of times. The V call is TRBV15, the J call TRBJ2-7; 7 positions agree with TRBD1. The V gene end was trimmed by 0 bases and the J gene end by 6 bases; junction bases not matched to a gene: 8. This CDR3 is built from 15 residues. Germline V CDR1 and CDR2: LNHNV, YYDKDF (reference sequence). CDR3 sequence: CATSRDQNRGSEQYF. CDR3 bases: TGTGCCACCAGCAGAGATCAGAACAGGGGAAGCGAGCAGTACTTC.

This clone occurred once. The V call is TRBV10-3, the J call TRBJ1-1; the D gene is possibly TRBD1 (5 bases). The CDR3 has 15 amino acids. V was cut by 1 base and J by 1 base, with 10 bases left in between. Germline V lookup: CDR1 ENHRY, CDR2 SYGVKD. CDR3 sequence (DNA): TGTGCCATCAGTGAGTTCAGGGCCGGGAACACTGAAGCTTTCTTT. This translates into CAISEFRAGNTEAFF.

The chain carries TRBV6-6 and TRBJ2-4; a possible D gene is TRBD1 (5 bases). The CDR3 consists of 15 residues. Germline assignment: CDR1 MNHNY and CDR2 SVGAGI (reference sequence). V was trimmed by 2 bases and J by 0 bases, leaving 8 bases between them. The CDR3 sequence: CASSYQGEAKNIQYF. DNA of the CDR3: TGTGCCAGCAGTTACCAAGGGGAAGCCAAAAACATTCAGTACTTC.

The count of this clone is one. The DNA for the CDR3 is TGTGCCAGCGGGCCTCCCGGGACTAGTAAAGATACGCAGTATTTT. Amino acid sequence: CASGPPGTSKDTQYF. This chain joins TRBV9 and TRBJ2-3, with 8 positions matching TRBD2. From germline, CDR1 is SGDLS and CDR2 YYNGEE. The CDR3 consists of 15 residues. V shed 7 bases, J shed 5 bases, and the junction held 12 bases outside the gene matches.

The chain uses TRBV30 and TRBJ2-3; D possibly corresponds to TRBD2 (7 bases). Trimming shortened V by 8 bases and J by 2 bases, and 11 bases separated the two germline ends. Germline values: CDR1 GTSNPN, CDR2 SVGIG (reference sequence). The CDR3 runs to 12 residues. CDR3 nucleotides: TGTGCCGGAGGGGGGGACACAGATACGCAGTATTTT. It specifies CAGGGDTDTQYF.

DNA for the CDR3: TGCGCCAGCAGCCAAGATCTTTCGGGGTCAACTAATGAAAAACTGTTTTTT. This sequence encodes CASSQDLSGSTNEKLFF. The chain combines TRBV4-3 with TRBJ1-4, with unresolved D. Trimming shortened V by 0 bases and J by 0 bases, and 11 bases separated the two germline ends. The germline V gene has CDR1 LGHNA and CDR2 YSLEER. This CDR3 has 17 residues.

This sequence joins TRBV6-2 or TRBV6-3 and TRBJ1-5; the D gene is possibly TRBD1 (5 bases). The CDR3 contains 13 residues. Trimming took off 0 bases at V and 5 bases at J, with 5 bases between the two ends. Germline-derived CDR1 and CDR2 are MNHEY and SVGEGT. The DNA for the CDR3 is TGTGCCAGCAGTTACTCGGGGCATCAGCCCCAGCATTTT. This sequence encodes CASSYSGHQPQHF.

The chain employs TRBV9 and TRBJ2-7; no reliable D call. Germline V gene data show CDR1 as SGDLS and CDR2 as YYNGEE. The CDR3 is made up of 14 amino acids. Trimming took off 0 bases at V and 0 bases at J, with 7 bases between the two ends. The CDR3 loop is CASSVGRSSYEQYF. DNA for the CDR3: TGTGCCAGCAGCGTAGGCCGGAGCTCCTACGAGCAGTACTTC.

The chain employs TRBV27 and TRBJ2-7; 8 nucleotides agree with TRBD2. Germline values: CDR1 MNHEY, CDR2 SMNVEV (reference sequence). The CDR3 is 12 residues long. V shed 7 bases, J shed 5 bases, and the junction held 4 bases outside the gene matches. As DNA, the CDR3 is TGTGCCAGCACGGGAGGGTCCCACGAGCAGTACTTC. This gives the protein CASTGGSHEQYF.